Listed below are T cell receptor beta chains from one sample, sequenced in a study of metastatic and nonmetastatic thyroid tumors. Using MiXCR, TCRdb reanalyzed the PCR reads. The sample lists 50,000 to 65,000 clones, more than 15% occurring once. Sequenced material: blood. The receptors come from a female donor with papillary thyroid cancer or a benign thyroid nodule (not recorded which). Some clones in this sample may be carry-over from other donors' samples. The CDR3 runs from the conserved cysteine through the conserved F or W. The D gene is left open where the match is weak. The listing skips clone size in some rows; elsewhere it reads once, few, many or a size class.

TGTGCCAGCAGCGCAACAGGGGAGGCCGGGGAGCTGTTTTTT CASSATGEAGELFF many TRBV7-3 NA TRBJ2-2
TGTGCCAGCAAAAAGACTAGCGGGAGTTTTAGCGAGCAGTACTTC CASKKTSGSFSEQYF many TRBV2 TRBD2 TRBJ2-7
TGTGCCAGCAGCTTATCCTGGGCCACGTACTCCTACGAGCAGTACTTC CASSLSWATYSYEQYF NA TRBV7-8 NA TRBJ2-7
TGTGCCAGCAGTGTGGGACAGGGGGGGCACAATGAGCAGTTCTTC CASSVGQGGHNEQFF medium-sized TRBV6-1 TRBD1 TRBJ2-1
TGTGCCAGCAGTTCCCCGACAGAGTTCTACGAGCAGTACTTC CASSSPTEFYEQYF many TRBV28 NA TRBJ2-7
TGTGCCAGCAACAATGGACATCAGTTCGGCTCTGGGGCCAACGTCCTGACTTTC CASNNGHQFGSGANVLTF few TRBV28 NA TRBJ2-6
TGTGCCAGTTACTTTTCGTCGGGTGTTCCTGAAGCTTTCTTT CASYFSSGVPEAFF few TRBV6-1 NA TRBJ1-1
TGCGCCAGCAGTGAGTCGGTGGGTGAAGCTTTCTTT CASSESVGEAFF many TRBV10-2 NA TRBJ1-1
TGCGCCAGCAGCCAAGAGGAAGGGGTTGGGGGCTACACCTTC CASSQEEGVGGYTF many TRBV4-1 NA TRBJ1-2
TGTGCCACCAGTGATCCCCGAGCGGTAGTCCTCGCGGAGCCCGGTGAGCTGTTTTTT CATSDPRAVVLAEPGELFF NA TRBV24-1 NA TRBJ2-2
TGTGCCAGCAGCGTAGGTAGGGGACAGGGGGCTAAGTCAAGGGGAACTGAAGCTTTCTTT CASSVGRGQGAKSRGTEAFF many TRBV9 TRBD1 TRBJ1-1
TGTGCCAGCAGTCTATCCGGGACTAGCGTTGACGAGCAGTACTTC CASSLSGTSVDEQYF many TRBV27 TRBD2 TRBJ2-7
TGTGCCAGCAGCTCCATTCGGAGCAGGGGAAGAACTGAAGCTTTCTTT CASSSIRSRGRTEAFF once TRBV5-6 NA TRBJ1-1
TGCAGCGTTTACCTGGGGCTAGCGAGAAGAAATGAGCAGTTCTTC CSVYLGLARRNEQFF many TRBV29-1 NA TRBJ2-1
TGTGCCAGCAGTCCCCCCCGGACAATTTTTTGTCACAATGAGCAGTTCTTC CASSPPRTIFCHNEQFF few TRBV28 NA TRBJ2-1
TGCAGTCTCCCGGGGGCAGATACGCAGTATTTT CSLPGADTQYF NA TRBV20-1 NA TRBJ2-3
TGTGCCAGTAGTAACAAGGGGCCGGGGCGGGGGGCCTACGAGCAGTACTTC CASSNKGPGRGAYEQYF many TRBV19 TRBD2 TRBJ2-7
TGTGCCATCAGTGGACGGGACAGACAAGAAACCCAGTACTTC CAISGRDRQETQYF many TRBV10-3 TRBD1 TRBJ2-5
TGTGCCAGCAGTTTTATCGCGGGTTACTACAATGAGCAGTTCTTC CASSFIAGYYNEQFF many TRBV12-3/TRBV12-4 NA TRBJ2-1
TGTGCCAGCAGAGAGGGACAAGAGACCCAGTACTTC CASREGQETQYF many TRBV28 NA TRBJ2-5
TGTGCCAGCAGTGAAACCCTTGGCCGGGAGACCCAGTACTTC CASSETLGRETQYF many TRBV6-1 NA TRBJ2-5
TGTGCCAGCAGAGTCTACAGGGGTGAAGCTTTCTTT CASRVYRGEAFF many TRBV2 TRBD1 TRBJ1-1
TGCAGTGCTAGAGATTGGACAGGGGAACACTATGGCTACACCTTC CSARDWTGEHYGYTF NA TRBV20-1 TRBD1 TRBJ1-2
TGCGCCAGCAGCTTGGGGGCAGATCAGCCCCAGCATTTT CASSLGADQPQHF NA TRBV5-1 NA TRBJ1-5
TGTGCCAGCAGCTTAGCCGGGGGGTTGGCCGGGGAGCTGTTTTTT CASSLAGGLAGELFF many TRBV7-2 TRBD2 TRBJ2-2
TGTGCCAGCACCGTGGACCGTGGTGGCACAGATACGCAGTATTTT CASTVDRGGTDTQYF NA TRBV6-1 NA TRBJ2-3
TGTGCCAGCAGTTCCGGGACAAACTATGGCTACACCTTC CASSSGTNYGYTF NA TRBV27 NA TRBJ1-2
TGTGCCAGCAGTCCCCAGGGGGTAGCGGGAGTCGTTGAGCAGTTCTTC CASSPQGVAGVVEQFF many TRBV6-2/TRBV6-3 TRBD2 TRBJ2-1
TGTGCCAGTAGTATAGGACATTCAGCCTACAATGAGCAGTTCTTC CASSIGHSAYNEQFF NA TRBV19 NA TRBJ2-1
TGCGCCAGCAGCTTGGGCTCTGGGGCCAACGTCCTGACTTTC CASSLGSGANVLTF many TRBV5-1 NA TRBJ2-6
TGCAGTGCAAAAAACAGGGGACTGGGTGAGCAGTACTTC CSAKNRGLGEQYF many TRBV20-1 NA TRBJ2-7
TGCAGTGCTACCAAGCAGGGGGCGGGCACCGGGGAGCTGTTTTTT CSATKQGAGTGELFF NA TRBV20-1 TRBD1 TRBJ2-2
TGTGCCAGCAGTGAGTCGCCGAGCTCTGGAAACACCATATATTTT CASSESPSSGNTIYF medium-sized TRBV6-1 NA TRBJ1-3
TGTGCCAGCAGTTTCTCCCGGGGACAGTCTATGAGCTACACCTTC CASSFSRGQSMSYTF many TRBV28 TRBD1 TRBJ1-2
TGTGCCAGCAGCGAGCTCCCTTTATCCGGGACACCGAACACCGGGGAGCTGTTTTTT CASSELPLSGTPNTGELFF NA TRBV7-6 NA TRBJ2-2
TGCAGCGTTGATATTGGGAGGGGGTTCGCCGGGGAGCTGTTTTTT CSVDIGRGFAGELFF many TRBV29-1 NA TRBJ2-2
TGTGCCAGCAGCCAAACAGGGATAAATTCACCACTCAACTTT CASSQTGINSPLNF NA TRBV28 NA TRBJ1-6
TGTGCCACCAGTGACCAGCGGGAAGGCACAGATACGCAGTATTTT CATSDQREGTDTQYF many TRBV24-1 TRBD2 TRBJ2-3
TGTGCCAGCAGTGAAGCGGAACAAATCGACACTGTAGCTTTCTTT CASSEAEQIDTVAFF few TRBV2 NA TRBJ1-1
TGTGCCAGCGGATTAGCGGGAATCGGGGGCGAGCAGTACTTC CASGLAGIGGEQYF many TRBV28 TRBD2 TRBJ2-7
TGTGCCAGCAATGACGGCAATACCACCTACGAGCAGTACTTC CASNDGNTTYEQYF NA TRBV6-1 NA TRBJ2-7
TGTGCTAGCAGTCAGGGGAACAATTCACCCCTCCACTTT CASSQGNNSPLHF many TRBV7-7 NA TRBJ1-6
TGTGCCAGCAGTCCACAGGGTGTGGCGAACACCGGTGAGCTGTTTTTT CASSPQGVANTGELFF few TRBV12-3/TRBV12-4 NA TRBJ2-2
TGTGCCAGCAGCGGGACAGCCACGAAAGACGCTGAAGCTTTCTTT CASSGTATKDAEAFF many TRBV28 TRBD1 TRBJ1-1
TGTGCCAGCAGCCTAACCCGTGGCCAGGGAAATCAGCCCCAGCATTTT CASSLTRGQGNQPQHF many TRBV7-2 NA TRBJ1-5
TGTGCCAGCAGCTCAACCGGGACCGAAAGAGGGATTGAGCAGTTCTTT CASSSTGTERGIEQFF NA TRBV7-3 NA TRBJ2-1
TGTGCCAGCAGGGACTGGGACGGATCCTATGGCTACACCTTC CASRDWDGSYGYTF few TRBV28 NA TRBJ1-2
TGTGCCAGTAGTATAGTTAGCGGGATGGGGGATACGCAGTATTTT CASSIVSGMGDTQYF many TRBV19 TRBD2 TRBJ2-3
TGTGCCAGCGCGGGGGGGAGAAATAATTCACCCCTCCACTTT CASAGGRNNSPLHF medium-sized TRBV6-1 NA TRBJ1-6